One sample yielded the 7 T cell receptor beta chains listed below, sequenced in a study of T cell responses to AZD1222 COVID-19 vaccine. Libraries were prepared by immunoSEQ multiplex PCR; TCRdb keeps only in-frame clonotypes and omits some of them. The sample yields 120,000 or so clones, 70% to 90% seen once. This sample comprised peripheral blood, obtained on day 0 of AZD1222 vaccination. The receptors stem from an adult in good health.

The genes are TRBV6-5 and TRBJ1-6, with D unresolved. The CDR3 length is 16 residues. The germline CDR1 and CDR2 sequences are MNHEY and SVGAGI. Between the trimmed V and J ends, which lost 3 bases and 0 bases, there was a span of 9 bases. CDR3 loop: CASSYTPHSYNSPLHF. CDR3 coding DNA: TGTGCCAGCAGTTATACACCTCACTCCTATAATTCACCCCTCCACTTT.

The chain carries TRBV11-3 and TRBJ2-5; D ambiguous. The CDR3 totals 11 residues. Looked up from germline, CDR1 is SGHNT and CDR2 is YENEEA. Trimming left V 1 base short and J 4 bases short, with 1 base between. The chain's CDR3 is CASSLGETQYF. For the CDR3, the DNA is TGTGCCAGCAGCTTAGGAGAGACCCAGTACTTC. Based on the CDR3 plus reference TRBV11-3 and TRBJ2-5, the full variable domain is EAGVVQSPRYKIIEKKQPVAFWCNPISGHNTLYWYLQNLGQGPELLIRYENEEAVDDSQLPKDRFSAERLKGVDSTLKIQPAELGDSAVYLCASSLGETQYFGPGTRLLVL.

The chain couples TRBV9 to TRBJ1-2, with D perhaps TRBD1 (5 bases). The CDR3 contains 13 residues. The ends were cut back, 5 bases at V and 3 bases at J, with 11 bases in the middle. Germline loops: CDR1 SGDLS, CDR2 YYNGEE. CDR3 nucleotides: TGTGCCAGCAGGCGGGGCACAGACTATGGCTACACCTTC. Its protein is CASRRGTDYGYTF.

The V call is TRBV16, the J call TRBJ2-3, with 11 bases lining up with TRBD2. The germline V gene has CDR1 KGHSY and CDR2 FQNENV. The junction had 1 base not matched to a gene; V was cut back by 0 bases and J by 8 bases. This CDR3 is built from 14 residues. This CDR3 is CASSQSGLAATQYF. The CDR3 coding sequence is TGTGCCAGCAGCCAATCGGGACTAGCGGCTACGCAGTATTTT.

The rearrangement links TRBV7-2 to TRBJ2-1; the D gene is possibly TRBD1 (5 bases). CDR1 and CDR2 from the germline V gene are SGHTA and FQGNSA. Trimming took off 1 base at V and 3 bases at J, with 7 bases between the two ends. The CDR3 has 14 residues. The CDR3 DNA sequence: TGTGCCAGCAGCTTAGATGACAGCTACAATGAGCAGTTCTTC. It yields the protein CASSLDDSYNEQFF.

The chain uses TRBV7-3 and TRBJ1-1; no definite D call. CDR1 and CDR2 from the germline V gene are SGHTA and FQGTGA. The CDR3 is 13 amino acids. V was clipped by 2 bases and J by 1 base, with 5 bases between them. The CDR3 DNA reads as TGTGCCAGCAGCTTAGGGAAGAACACTGAAGCTTTCTTT. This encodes CASSLGKNTEAFF.

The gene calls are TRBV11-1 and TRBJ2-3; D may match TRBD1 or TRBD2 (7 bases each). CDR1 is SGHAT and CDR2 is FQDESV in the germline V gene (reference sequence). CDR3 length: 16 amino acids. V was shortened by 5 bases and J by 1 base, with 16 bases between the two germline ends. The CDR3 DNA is TGTGCCAGCAGCCTCAGGGGGGGGCAGGGCACAGATACGCAGTATTTT. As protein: CASSLRGGQGTDTQYF.